This is a list of T cell receptor beta chains from one sample in a study of CD4 T cells in relation to SARS-CoV-2 and coronaviruses. Only in-frame clones appear in the TCRdb table, and some are missing; sequencing was by immunoSEQ multiplex PCR. Of approximately 50,000 clones detected, about 91% appear once; the ten largest clones hold 0.3% to 0.45%. Sequencing used naive CD4+ T cells from PBMCs. The source of these receptors is an adult with COVID-19. Each CDR3 is given with its conserved first and last residue. The order of the fields is D gene, clone size, V gene, J gene, CDR3 DNA, CDR3 protein. The D gene is left open where the match is weak. Clone sizes are given selectively: once, few, many, or a class where the clone is expanded.

.	once	TRBV2	TRBJ1-1	TGTGCCAGCCGAAATGGACGGGGACCCTTCACTGAAGCTTTCTTT	CASRNGRGPFTEAFF
.	.	TRBV28	TRBJ2-7	TGTGCCAGCAGTCCCCTGGATTTGTACGTCCAGCAGTACTTC	CASSPLDLYVQQYF
.	.	TRBV6-5	TRBJ2-7	TGTGCCAGCAGACCAACCACAGGGCTATTCTACGAGCAGTACTTC	CASRPTTGLFYEQYF
.	.	TRBV3-1/TRBV3-2	TRBJ1-1	TGTGCCAGCAGCCAAGAAGCAGAGAACACTGAAGCTTTCTTT	CASSQEAENTEAFF
.	.	TRBV6-5	TRBJ1-1	TGTGCCAGCACCCGCTCCGGGGCCACTGAAGCTTTCTTT	CASTRSGATEAFF
.	.	TRBV27	TRBJ2-2	TGTGCCAGCAGTTCGAGGAGTACCGGGGAGCTGTTTTTT	CASSSRSTGELFF
.	.	TRBV28	TRBJ2-7	TGTGCCAGCAGTTTACGAGGCTACGAGCAGTACTTC	CASSLRGYEQYF
.	.	TRBV6-5	TRBJ2-7	TGTGCCAGCAGTTCGTGGGACTCGCCTACCTACGAGCAGTACTTC	CASSSWDSPTYEQYF
TRBD2	.	TRBV6-5	TRBJ2-7	TGTGCCAGCAGCCGACTAGCGGGAGTGTACGAGCAGTACTTC	CASSRLAGVYEQYF
.	.	TRBV7-4	TRBJ2-7	TGTGCCTTGCTGTACGAGCAGTACTTC	CALLYEQYF